This TCR beta chain derives from a study of T cells in Graves' hyperthyroidism and ophthalmopathy. Study results and limitations: Blood samples included most of the expanded thyroid clonotypes exceeding 0.001.

With a duration under 2 months, the hyperthyroidism was newly diagnosed in patients aged 18 to 65. Germline lookup yields CDR1 SGHRS and CDR2 YFSETQ. V was trimmed by 0 bases and J by 5 bases, leaving 15 bases between them. The CDR3 contains 15 residues. RNA transcripts provided the source from which TCR beta CDR3 regions were amplified. HTBI primers were employed in a first-round RT-PCR of the TCR CDR3. Each CDR3 protein is one row after TCRdb ran MiXCR on the multiplex PCR reads. The sample shows 350,000 to 500,000 distinct CDR3 sequences, 12% to 15% of them seen only once. Of note for this clonotype: What it binds is unknown.

The sequenced sample was blood. The receptor's source is a woman aged 18-29 years with Graves' hyperthyroidism. J is TRBJ2-7 and V is TRBV5-1, with D possibly matching TRBD2 (6 bases). The CDR3 coding sequence is TGCGCCAGCAGCTTGGCGACGGGAGTAGGCCACGAGCAGTACTTC. Its protein is CASSLATGVGHEQYF.